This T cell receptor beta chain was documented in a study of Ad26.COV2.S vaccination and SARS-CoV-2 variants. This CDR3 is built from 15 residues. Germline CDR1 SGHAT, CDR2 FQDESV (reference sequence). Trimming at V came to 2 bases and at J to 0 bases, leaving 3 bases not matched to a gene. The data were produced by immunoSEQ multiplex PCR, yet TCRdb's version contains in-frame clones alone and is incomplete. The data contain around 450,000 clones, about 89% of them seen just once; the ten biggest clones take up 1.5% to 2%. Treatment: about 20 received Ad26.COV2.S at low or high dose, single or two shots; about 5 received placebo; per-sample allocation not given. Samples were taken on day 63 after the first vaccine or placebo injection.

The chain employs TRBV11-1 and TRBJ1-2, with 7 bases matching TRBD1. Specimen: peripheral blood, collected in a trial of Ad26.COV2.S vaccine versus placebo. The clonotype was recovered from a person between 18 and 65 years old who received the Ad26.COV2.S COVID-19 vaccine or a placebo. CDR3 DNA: TGTGCCAGCAGCTTATCCGGGACAGCTAACTATGGCTACACCTTC. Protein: CASSLSGTANYGYTF.